A single sample is the source of the 27 T cell receptor beta chains below, sequenced in a study of T cell changes during pregnancy in multiple sclerosis. Clones were sequenced by immunoSEQ multiplex PCR, and TCRdb holds only the in-frame ones, with some missing. Of roughly 72,000 clones in the sample, roughly 90% were seen once. The sequencing used peripheral blood, collected in the first trimester of pregnancy. Source of these receptors: a female donor in good health, enrolled as a control in a pregnancy study.

The rearrangement joins TRBV9 to TRBJ2-2, with a possible D match to TRBD1 (5 bases). Trimming stripped 0 bases from V and 6 bases from J, with 15 bases between. The CDR3 is 16 amino acids. CDR1 is SGDLS and CDR2 is YYNGEE in the germline V gene. The CDR3 DNA reads TGTGCCAGCAGCGTAGAGCCAGGGTATTCAGCCGGGGAGCTGTTTTTT. Its protein is CASSVEPGYSAGELFF.

This clone came up once. V usage is TRBV5-6 and J usage is TRBJ2-6, with D unresolved. Trimming shortened V by 5 bases and J by 0 bases, and 6 bases separated the two germline ends. The CDR3 has 14 residues. CDR1 and CDR2 from the germline V gene are SGHDT and YYEEEE. Here the CDR3 DNA reads TGTGCCAGCAGGAGATTCTCTGGGGCCAACGTCCTGACTTTC. It encodes CASRRFSGANVLTF.

The V and J genes are TRBV29-1 and TRBJ1-1; D ambiguous. This CDR3 contains 15 residues. Germline V CDR1 and CDR2: SQVTM, ANQGSEA. V was pared by 6 bases and J by 5 bases, with 22 bases between. This CDR3 reads CSVAYRGPRGTEAFF. The CDR3 region has the DNA TGCAGCGTGGCTTATAGAGGCCCGCGAGGTACTGAAGCTTTCTTT.

The rearrangement links TRBV7-8 to TRBJ2-1, with a possible D match to TRBD1 (6 bases). Trimming left V 4 bases short and J 4 bases short, with 17 bases between. The CDR3 totals 16 residues. Germline V gene lookup returns CDR1 SGHVS and CDR2 FQNEAQ. Here the CDR3 reads CASSSYTGIRYNEQFF. As DNA, the CDR3 is TGTGCCAGCAGCTCCTACACAGGGATTAGGTACAATGAGCAGTTCTTC.

This chain links TRBV28 with TRBJ1-4; D gene unclear. The V gene lost 5 bases and the J gene lost 4 bases, with 14 bases spanning the gap. The germline gives CDR1 MDHEN, CDR2 SYDVKM. The length of the CDR3 is 15 residues. CDR3 sequence: CASSEQTAYNEKLFF. CDR3 DNA sequence: TGTGCCAGCAGTGAGCAAACAGCCTATAATGAAAAACTGTTTTTT.

This chain joins TRBV27 and TRBJ1-2; no clear D. This CDR3 region has 14 residues. Germline lookup yields CDR1 MNHEY and CDR2 SMNVEV (reference sequence). Trimming left V 0 bases short and J 2 bases short, with 7 bases between. CDR3 nucleotides: TGTGCCAGCAGTTTATCGAGGCGGAACTATGGCTACACCTTC. Amino acid sequence: CASSLSRRNYGYTF.

This clone was counted only a few times. V and J are TRBV5-6 and TRBJ1-2; 10 bases agree with TRBD1. The J segment lost 8 bases and the V segment lost 4 bases, leaving 11 bases of the junction unmatched. Per germline, CDR1 SGHDT and CDR2 YYEEEE. This CDR3 contains 15 residues. In nucleotides, the CDR3 is TGTGCCAGCAGCCCCCTTGACAGGGGGCCAGGAGGCTACACCTTC. Its protein product is CASSPLDRGPGGYTF.

This chain links TRBV12-5 with TRBJ1-1; no clear D gene. There are 17 residues in the CDR3. In germline, CDR1 is LGHNT, CDR2 FRNRAP. The V gene lost 2 bases and the J gene lost 0 bases, with 16 bases spanning the gap. The CDR3, as DNA: TGTGCTAGTGGTTTGAGATCGCGGACTGTGATGAACACTGAAGCTTTCTTT. This translates into CASGLRSRTVMNTEAFF.

The chain recombines TRBV14 with TRBJ1-2; 10 bases match TRBD1. Trimming at V came to 1 base and at J to 6 bases, leaving 17 bases not matched to a gene. CDR1 is SGHDN, CDR2 FVKESK, per germline. CDR3 length equals 19 residues. The CDR3 here is CASSQALSMTGGAGNGYTF. The CDR3 nucleotides are TGTGCCAGCAGCCAAGCTCTTTCAATGACAGGGGGCGCCGGGAATGGCTACACCTTC.

This clone has at least ten counts. The genes are TRBV27 and TRBJ2-7; 8 positions match TRBD1. Germline V gene data show CDR1 as MNHEY and CDR2 as SMNVEV (reference sequence). The V and J ends lost 6 bases and 3 bases, in that order; junction bases with no gene match: 10. The CDR3 length is 15 residues. CDR3 in amino acids: CASRGPGQVGYEQYF. As DNA, the CDR3 is TGTGCCAGCAGAGGTCCGGGACAGGTAGGCTACGAGCAGTACTTC.

This clone appeared a few times. The chain joins TRBV6-4 to TRBJ2-1, with TRBD2 matching 14 bases. Trimming cost V 5 bases and J 6 bases; bases outside gene matches: 3. The CDR3 consists of 15 residues. The germline V gene has CDR1 MRHNA and CDR2 SNTAGT. This chain's CDR3 is CASSRTSGGTNEQFF. CDR3 bases: TGTGCCAGCAGTAGGACTAGCGGGGGGACCAATGAGCAGTTCTTC.

Only a few counts were recorded for this clone. The V and J genes are TRBV10-3 and TRBJ1-1; no firm D call. The V end was cut by 0 bases, the J end by 0 bases, with 2 bases between. There are 13 residues in the CDR3. Germline values: CDR1 ENHRY, CDR2 SYGVKD. CDR3 amino acids: CAISESLNTEAFF. The CDR3 bases are TGTGCCATCAGTGAGTCCTTGAACACTGAAGCTTTCTTT.

V gene TRBV5-1 combines with J gene TRBJ1-5; D not certain. CDR1 and CDR2 from the germline V gene are SGHRS and YFSETQ. The CDR3 has 13 residues. V lost 0 bases and J lost 4, with 5 bases in between. The CDR3 DNA reads as TGCGCCAGCAGCTTGGGGCCGAATCAGCCCCAGCATTTT. Translation gives CASSLGPNQPQHF. The full variable domain, its missing parts supplied by reference TRBV5-1 and TRBJ1-5, is KAGVTQTPRYLIKTRGQQVTLSCSPISGHRSVSWYQQTPGQGLQFLFEYFSETQRNKGNFPGRFSGRQFSNSRSEMNVSTLELGDSALYLCASSLGPNQPQHFGDGTRLSIL.

In this sample, this clone turned up a few times. The J gene is TRBJ1-2, the V gene TRBV28, with D possibly matching TRBD1 (5 bases). The CDR3 consists of 14 residues. Germline CDR1 and CDR2: MDHEN and SYDVKM. Trimming cost V 6 bases and J 1 base, with 12 bases left between them. The CDR3 DNA reads TGTGCCAGCAGCCGCGACAGCTTTAACTATGGCTACACCTTC. This encodes CASSRDSFNYGYTF.

This chain links TRBV5-6 with TRBJ1-2; 9 bases map to TRBD1. The CDR3 extends over 15 amino acids. Germline-derived CDR1 and CDR2 are SGHDT and YYEEEE. Trimming cost V 1 base and J 3 bases; bases outside gene matches: 4. The CDR3 DNA reads as TGTGCCAGCAGCTTGCTGGACAGGGGACACTATGGCTACACCTTC. Its protein product is CASSLLDRGHYGYTF.

The V call is TRBV18, the J call TRBJ2-7; 8 bases are a match to TRBD1. V trimming: 2 bases; J trimming: 0 bases; junction bases outside the gene matches: 3. CDR1 and CDR2 from the germline V gene are KGHSH and LQKENI. CDR3 size: 15 residues. CDR3 sequence (DNA): TGTGCCAGCTCACCAGACAGGGGAAGCTCCTACGAGCAGTACTTC. This encodes CASSPDRGSSYEQYF.

The rearrangement links TRBV10-3 to TRBJ2-3, with 7 bases fitting TRBD2. J was trimmed by 4 bases and V by 7 bases; bases with no gene match: 20. The CDR3 has 18 residues. Germline values: CDR1 ENHRY, CDR2 SYGVKD. The CDR3, as DNA: TGTGCCATCAAGAAACGGGATAGTCCAGGGCGGGAGCCAGATACGCAGTATTTT. Translation gives CAIKKRDSPGREPDTQYF.

The table lists this clone with a few counts. This sequence joins TRBV19 and TRBJ1-6; D gene uncertain. Germline V lookup: CDR1 LNHDA, CDR2 SQIVND (reference sequence). The ends were cut back, 5 bases at V and 6 bases at J, with 8 bases in the middle. CDR3 size: 13 residues. CDR3 coding DNA: TGTGCCAGTAGTTCCTCCCCTAATTCACCCCTCCACTTT. This translates into CASSSSPNSPLHF.

The chain links TRBV28 to TRBJ1-2; D gene uncertain. The CDR3 is 12 residues long. The germline V gene has CDR1 MDHEN and CDR2 SYDVKM. The V end was cut by 6 bases, the J end by 8 bases, with 13 bases between. This CDR3 reads CASSLDISGYTF. The CDR3 DNA reads as TGTGCCAGCAGCTTAGACATATCCGGCTACACCTTC.

V is TRBV9 and J is TRBJ2-7, with 8 bases lining up with TRBD1. J lost 3 bases, V lost 0 bases, and 5 bases had no gene match. There are 15 residues in the CDR3. Germline V lookup: CDR1 SGDLS, CDR2 YYNGEE. The chain's CDR3 is CASSVDRTGRYEQYF. The CDR3 DNA reads TGTGCCAGCAGCGTAGACAGGACAGGGCGCTACGAGCAGTACTTC.

CDR3 coding DNA: TGTGCCAGCAGCCCGCGAGGTACTGGCCTCTACGAGCAGTACTTC. The encoded protein is CASSPRGTGLYEQYF. V usage is TRBV7-2 and J usage is TRBJ2-7; D unresolved. CDR1 and CDR2 (germline): SGHTA, FQGNSA. The CDR3 runs 15 residues. V dropped 5 bases and J dropped 3 bases, with 17 bases sitting between them.

The CDR3 coding sequence is TGTGCCAGCACCCTGAGGCGGGGCCTGAACACAGATACGCAGTATTTT. It translates to CASTLRRGLNTDTQYF. The chain combines TRBV7-2 with TRBJ2-3; possibly TRBD2 for D (6 bases). Germline V gene lookup returns CDR1 SGHTA and CDR2 FQGNSA. The CDR3 length is 16 residues. Trimming removed 7 bases at V and 2 bases at J, with 19 bases between.

The rearrangement links TRBV5-1 to TRBJ2-7; perhaps TRBD2 as D (7 bases). Germline CDR1 is SGHRS and CDR2 is YFSETQ. This CDR3 has 14 amino acids. Trimming removed 5 bases from V and 6 bases from J, with 18 bases in between. In DNA form, the CDR3 reads TGCGCCAGCAGTACTGAGGGGGGGCAGGGCGAGCAGTACTTC. Translation: CASSTEGGQGEQYF.

The chain has TRBV9 and TRBJ1-1; 8 bases are shared with TRBD1. The CDR3 has 17 residues. Germline CDR1 reads SGDLS; CDR2 reads YYNGEE. J was trimmed by 0 bases and V by 3 bases; bases with no gene match: 10. The CDR3 loop is CASSAGRQGSLNTEAFF. The CDR3 nucleotides read TGTGCCAGCAGCGCAGGACGACAGGGGTCCCTGAACACTGAAGCTTTCTTT.

The chain joins TRBV6-1 to TRBJ1-2; 8 nucleotides match TRBD1. This CDR3 region has 13 residues. V was clipped by 6 bases and J by 5 bases; unmatched bases: 5. CDR1 is MNHNS and CDR2 is SASEGT in the germline V gene. This CDR3 is CASRTGEPYGYTF. CDR3 nucleotide sequence: TGTGCCAGCAGGACAGGGGAACCTTATGGCTACACCTTC.

The J gene is TRBJ1-4, the V gene TRBV15; tentative D call: TRBD1 (6 bases). The CDR3 spans 14 residues. V gave up 3 bases and J gave up 8 bases, with 13 bases separating them. Germline CDR1 and CDR2: LNHNV and YYDKDF (reference sequence). The CDR3 spells CATSRARGPEKLFF. CDR3 DNA sequence: TGTGCCACCAGCAGGGCCAGGGGCCCCGAAAAACTGTTTTTT.

The chain is built from TRBV6-1 and TRBJ2-1; a weak D match, TRBD2 (5 bases). This CDR3 has 13 residues. V lost 11 bases, J lost 1 base, and 12 bases lay in between. In germline, CDR1 is MNHNS, CDR2 SASEGT. This CDR3 reads CAGRGLSYNEQFF. The DNA for the CDR3 is TGTGCCGGTCGTGGACTTTCCTACAATGAGCAGTTCTTC.